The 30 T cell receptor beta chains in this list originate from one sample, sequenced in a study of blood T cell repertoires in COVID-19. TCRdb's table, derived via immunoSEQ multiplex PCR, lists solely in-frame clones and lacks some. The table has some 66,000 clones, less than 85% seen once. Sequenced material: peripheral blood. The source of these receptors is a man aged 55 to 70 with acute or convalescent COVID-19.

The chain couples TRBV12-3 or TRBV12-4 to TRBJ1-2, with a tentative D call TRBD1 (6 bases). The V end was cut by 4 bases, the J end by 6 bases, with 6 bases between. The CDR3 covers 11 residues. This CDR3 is CASSSGDGYTF. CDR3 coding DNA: TGTGCCAGCAGTTCAGGGGATGGCTACACCTTC.

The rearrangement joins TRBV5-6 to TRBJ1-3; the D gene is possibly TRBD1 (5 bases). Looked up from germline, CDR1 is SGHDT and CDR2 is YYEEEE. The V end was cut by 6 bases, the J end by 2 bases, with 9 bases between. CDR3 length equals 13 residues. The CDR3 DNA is TGTGCCAGCACCAGGGATACTGGAAACACCATATATTTT. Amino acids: CASTRDTGNTIYF.

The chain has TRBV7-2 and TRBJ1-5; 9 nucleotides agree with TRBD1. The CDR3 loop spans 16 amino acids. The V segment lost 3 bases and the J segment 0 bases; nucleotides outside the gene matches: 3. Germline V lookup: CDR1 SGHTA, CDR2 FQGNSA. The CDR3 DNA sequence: TGTGCCAGCAGCTTGGGACAGGGCAATAGCAATCAGCCCCAGCATTTT. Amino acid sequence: CASSLGQGNSNQPQHF.

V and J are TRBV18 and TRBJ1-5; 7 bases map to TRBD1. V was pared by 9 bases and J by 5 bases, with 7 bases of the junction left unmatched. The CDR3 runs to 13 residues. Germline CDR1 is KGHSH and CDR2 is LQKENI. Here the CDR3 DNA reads TGTGCCAGTGGCCGGGACAGAGATCAGCCCCAGCATTTT. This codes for CASGRDRDQPQHF.

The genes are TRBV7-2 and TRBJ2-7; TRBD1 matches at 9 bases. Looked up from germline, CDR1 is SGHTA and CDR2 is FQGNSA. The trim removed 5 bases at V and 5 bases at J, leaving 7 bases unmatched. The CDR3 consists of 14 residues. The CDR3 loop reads CASSPGQGTDEQYF. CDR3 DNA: TGTGCCAGCAGCCCGGGACAGGGAACAGACGAGCAGTACTTC.

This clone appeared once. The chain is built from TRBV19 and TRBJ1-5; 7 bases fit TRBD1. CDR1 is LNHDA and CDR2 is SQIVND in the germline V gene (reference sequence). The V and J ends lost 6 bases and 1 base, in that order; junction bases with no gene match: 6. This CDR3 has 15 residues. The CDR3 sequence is CASRETGISNQPQHF. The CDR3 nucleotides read TGTGCCAGTAGAGAGACAGGGATCAGCAATCAGCCCCAGCATTTT.

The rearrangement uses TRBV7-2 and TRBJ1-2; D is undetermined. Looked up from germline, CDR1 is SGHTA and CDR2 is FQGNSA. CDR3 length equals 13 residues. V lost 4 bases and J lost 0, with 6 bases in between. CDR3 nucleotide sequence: TGTGCCAGCAGCTCGCGGGCTAACTATGGCTACACCTTC. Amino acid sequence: CASSSRANYGYTF. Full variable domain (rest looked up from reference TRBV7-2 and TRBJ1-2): GAGVSQSPSNKVTEKGKDVELRCDPISGHTALYWYRQSLGQGLEFLIYFQGNSAPDKSGLPSDRFSAERTGGSVSTLTIQRTQQEDSAVYLCASSSRANYGYTFGSGTRLTVV.

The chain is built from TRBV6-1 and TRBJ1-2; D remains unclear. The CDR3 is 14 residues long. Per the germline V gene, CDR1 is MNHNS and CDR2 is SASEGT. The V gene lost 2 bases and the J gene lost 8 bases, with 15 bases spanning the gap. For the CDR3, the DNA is TGTGCCAGCAGTGAAACAAGCCCCGGCGGGGGCTACACCTTC. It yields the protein CASSETSPGGGYTF.

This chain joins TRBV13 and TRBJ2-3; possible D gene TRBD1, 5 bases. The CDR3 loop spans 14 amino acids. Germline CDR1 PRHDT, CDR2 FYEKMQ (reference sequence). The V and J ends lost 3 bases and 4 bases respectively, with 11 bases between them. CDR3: CASSFRDLSDTQYF. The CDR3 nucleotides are TGTGCCAGCAGCTTCAGGGATTTGTCAGATACGCAGTATTTT.

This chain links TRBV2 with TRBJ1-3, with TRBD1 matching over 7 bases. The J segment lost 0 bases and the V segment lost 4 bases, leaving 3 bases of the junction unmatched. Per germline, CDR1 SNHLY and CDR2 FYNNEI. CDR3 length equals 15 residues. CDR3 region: CASSGGGFSGNTIYF. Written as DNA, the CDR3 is TGTGCCAGCAGTGGAGGGGGCTTCTCTGGAAACACCATATATTTT. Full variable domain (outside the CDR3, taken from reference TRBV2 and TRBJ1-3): EPEVTQTPSHQVTQMGQEVILRCVPISNHLYFYWYRQILGQKVEFLVSFYNNEISEKSEIFDDQFSVERPDGSNFTLKIRSTKLEDSAMYFCASSGGGFSGNTIYFGEGSWLTVV.

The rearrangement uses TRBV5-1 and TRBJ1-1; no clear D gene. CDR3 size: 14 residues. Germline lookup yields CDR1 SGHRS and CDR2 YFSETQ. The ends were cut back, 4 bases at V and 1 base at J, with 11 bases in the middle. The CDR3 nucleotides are TGCGCCAGCAGCGTATACCCGGGGAACACTGAAGCTTTCTTT. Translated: CASSVYPGNTEAFF.

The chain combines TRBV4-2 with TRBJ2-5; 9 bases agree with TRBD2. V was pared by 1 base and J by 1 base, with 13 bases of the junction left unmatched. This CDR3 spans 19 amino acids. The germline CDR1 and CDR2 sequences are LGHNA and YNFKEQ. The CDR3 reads CASSQGFGGGGSSQETQYF. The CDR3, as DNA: TGTGCCAGCAGCCAAGGATTCGGCGGGGGGGGCTCTAGCCAAGAGACCCAGTACTTC.

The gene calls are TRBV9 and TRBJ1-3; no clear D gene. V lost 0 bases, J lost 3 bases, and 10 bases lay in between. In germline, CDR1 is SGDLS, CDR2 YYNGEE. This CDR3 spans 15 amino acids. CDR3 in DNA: TGTGCCAGCAGCGTAGGAGCGGCCATTGGAAACACCATATATTTT. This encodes CASSVGAAIGNTIYF. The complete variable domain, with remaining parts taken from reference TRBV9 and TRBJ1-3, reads DSGVTQTPKHLITATGQRVTLRCSPRSGDLSVYWYQQSLDQGLQFLIQYYNGEERAKGNILERFSAQQFPDLHSELNLSSLELGDSALYFCASSVGAAIGNTIYFGEGSWLTVV.

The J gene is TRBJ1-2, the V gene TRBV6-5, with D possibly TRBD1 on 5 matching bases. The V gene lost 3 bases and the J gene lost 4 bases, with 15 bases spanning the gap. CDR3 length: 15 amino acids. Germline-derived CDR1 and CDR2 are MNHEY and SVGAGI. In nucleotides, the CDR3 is TGTGCCAGCAGTTATAAGGGGCTGCGGAGCTATGGCTACACCTTC. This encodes CASSYKGLRSYGYTF.

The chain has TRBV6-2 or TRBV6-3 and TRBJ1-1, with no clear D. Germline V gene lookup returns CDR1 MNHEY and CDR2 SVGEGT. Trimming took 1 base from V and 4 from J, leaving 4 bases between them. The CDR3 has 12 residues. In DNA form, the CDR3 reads TGTGCCAGCAGTTACTGGAGCACTGAAGCTTTCTTT. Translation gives CASSYWSTEAFF.

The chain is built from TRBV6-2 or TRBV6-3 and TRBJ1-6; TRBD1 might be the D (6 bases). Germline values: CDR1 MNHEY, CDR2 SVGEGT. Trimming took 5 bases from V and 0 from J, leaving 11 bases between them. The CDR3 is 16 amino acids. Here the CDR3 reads CASSPGQSSYNSPLHF. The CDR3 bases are TGTGCCAGCAGTCCAGGACAGAGCTCCTATAATTCACCCCTCCACTTT.

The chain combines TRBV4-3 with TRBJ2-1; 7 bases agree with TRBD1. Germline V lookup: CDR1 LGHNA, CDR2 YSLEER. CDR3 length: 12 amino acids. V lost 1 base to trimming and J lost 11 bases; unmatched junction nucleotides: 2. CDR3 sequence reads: CASSQGQGKQFF. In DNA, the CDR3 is TGCGCCAGCAGCCAAGGACAGGGTAAGCAGTTCTTC.

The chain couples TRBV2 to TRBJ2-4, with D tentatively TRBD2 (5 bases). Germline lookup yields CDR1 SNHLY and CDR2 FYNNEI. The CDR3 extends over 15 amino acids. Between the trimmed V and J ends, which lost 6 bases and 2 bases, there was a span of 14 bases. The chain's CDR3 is CASSQGGLTKNIQYF. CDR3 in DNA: TGTGCCAGCAGCCAAGGAGGCCTTACCAAAAACATTCAGTACTTC. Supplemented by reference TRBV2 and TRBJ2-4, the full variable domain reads EPEVTQTPSHQVTQMGQEVILRCVPISNHLYFYWYRQILGQKVEFLVSFYNNEISEKSEIFDDQFSVERPDGSNFTLKIRSTKLEDSAMYFCASSQGGLTKNIQYFGAGTRLSVL.

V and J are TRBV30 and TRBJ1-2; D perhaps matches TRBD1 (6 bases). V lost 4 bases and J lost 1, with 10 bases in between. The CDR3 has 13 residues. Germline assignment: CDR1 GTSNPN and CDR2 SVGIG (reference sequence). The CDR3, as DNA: TGTGCCTGGACTCGGGACATTAACTATGGCTACACCTTC. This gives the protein CAWTRDINYGYTF.

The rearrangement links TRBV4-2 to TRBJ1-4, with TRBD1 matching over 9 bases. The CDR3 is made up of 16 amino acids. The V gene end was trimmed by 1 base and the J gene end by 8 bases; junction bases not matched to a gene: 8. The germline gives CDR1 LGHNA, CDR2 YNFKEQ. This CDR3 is CASSQAQGQGGEKLFF. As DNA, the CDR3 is TGTGCCAGCAGCCAAGCGCAGGGACAGGGAGGGGAAAAACTGTTTTTT.

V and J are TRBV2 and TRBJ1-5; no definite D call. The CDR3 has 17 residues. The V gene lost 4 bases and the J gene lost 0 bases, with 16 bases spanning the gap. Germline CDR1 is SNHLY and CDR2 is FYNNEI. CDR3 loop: CASSGWARPNSNQPQHF. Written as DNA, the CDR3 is TGTGCCAGCAGTGGGTGGGCCAGACCAAATAGCAATCAGCCCCAGCATTTT.

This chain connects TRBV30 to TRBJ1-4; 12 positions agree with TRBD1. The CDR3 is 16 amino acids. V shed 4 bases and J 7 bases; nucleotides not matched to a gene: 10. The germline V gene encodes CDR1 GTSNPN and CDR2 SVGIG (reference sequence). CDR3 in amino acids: CAWKGTGGLRVEKLFF. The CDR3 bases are TGTGCCTGGAAGGGGACAGGGGGCCTTCGCGTTGAAAAACTGTTTTTT.

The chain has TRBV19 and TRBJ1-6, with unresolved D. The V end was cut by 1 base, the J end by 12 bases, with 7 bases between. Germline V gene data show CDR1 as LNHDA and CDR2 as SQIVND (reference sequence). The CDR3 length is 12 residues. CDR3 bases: TGTGCCAGTAGTATAGGGGAGTTACCCCTCCACTTT. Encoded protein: CASSIGELPLHF.

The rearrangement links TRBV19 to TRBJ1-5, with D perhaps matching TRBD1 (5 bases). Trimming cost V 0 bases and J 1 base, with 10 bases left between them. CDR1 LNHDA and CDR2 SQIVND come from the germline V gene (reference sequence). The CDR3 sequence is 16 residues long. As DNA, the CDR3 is TGTGCCAGTAGTATAGATACCCGACAGAGCAATCAGCCCCAGCATTTT. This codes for CASSIDTRQSNQPQHF.

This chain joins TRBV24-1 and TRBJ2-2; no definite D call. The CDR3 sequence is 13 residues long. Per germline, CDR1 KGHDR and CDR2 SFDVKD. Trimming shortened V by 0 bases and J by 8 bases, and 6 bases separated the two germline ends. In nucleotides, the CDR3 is TGTGCCACCAGTGATTTGGTACGGGGGGAGCTGTTTTTT. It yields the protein CATSDLVRGELFF.

The DNA of the CDR3 is TGTGCCTGGAGTTTAGCAGCTAGCACAGATACGCAGTATTTT. It translates to CAWSLAASTDTQYF. This rearrangement joins TRBV30 to TRBJ2-3; no definite D call. The germline CDR1 and CDR2 sequences are GTSNPN and SVGIG (reference sequence). This CDR3 region has 14 residues. V was trimmed by 2 bases and J by 0 bases, leaving 9 bases between them.

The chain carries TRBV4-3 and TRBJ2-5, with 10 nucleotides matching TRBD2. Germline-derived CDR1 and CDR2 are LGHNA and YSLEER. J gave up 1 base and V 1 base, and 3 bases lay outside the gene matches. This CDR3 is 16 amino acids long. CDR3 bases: TGCGCCAGCAGCCAAGGGACTAGCGGTCTCCAAGAGACCCAGTACTTC. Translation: CASSQGTSGLQETQYF.

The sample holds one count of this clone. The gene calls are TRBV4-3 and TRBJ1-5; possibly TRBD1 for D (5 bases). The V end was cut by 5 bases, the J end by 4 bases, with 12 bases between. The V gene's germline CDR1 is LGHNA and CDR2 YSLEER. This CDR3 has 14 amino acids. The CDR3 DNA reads TGCGCCAGCAGCGCAGGGTACGGAAATCAGCCCCAGCATTTT. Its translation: CASSAGYGNQPQHF.

The DNA for the CDR3 is TGTGCCAGCACTCTATTCCTGGACAGGGCCAATTCACCCCTCCACTTT. Protein: CASTLFLDRANSPLHF. The gene calls are TRBV7-9 and TRBJ1-6; 8 bases are shared with TRBD1. The germline gives CDR1 SEHNR, CDR2 FQNEAQ (reference sequence). CDR3 length: 16 residues. Unmatched junction bases numbered 12, after V lost 7 bases and J lost 7 bases.

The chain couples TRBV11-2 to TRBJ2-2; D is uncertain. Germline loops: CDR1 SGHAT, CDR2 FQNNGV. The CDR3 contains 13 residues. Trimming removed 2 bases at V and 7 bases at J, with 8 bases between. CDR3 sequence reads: CASSLIGIGELFF. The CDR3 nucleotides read TGTGCCAGCAGCTTAATTGGCATCGGGGAGCTGTTTTTT.